Sequencing of this TCR beta chain was carried out in a study of spatial heterogeneity in lung cancer. Germline CDR1 LGHNA, CDR2 YSLEER. Trimming cost V 1 base and J 3 bases, with 18 bases left between them. This CDR3 has 18 residues. Concerning this clonotype: This beta chain is off target for a library built for alpha chains, so its abundance means little.

This sample's time point: sample taken at primary tumor resection. Sequencing of whole RNA from tumor, nontumor lung or frozen PBMC involved no sorting. On each TCR cDNA molecule, a unique molecular identifier was present. TCRdb used MiXCR to reprocess the 5' RACE reads, holding one entry per CDR3 protein. The sample has several thousand distinct CDR3 sequences; roughly a third are singletons. The clonotype comes from a female donor with early-stage non-small cell lung cancer. The source was PBMCs, collected at surgery. The V call is TRBV4-3, the J call TRBJ2-2, with D tentatively TRBD1 (6 bases). In DNA, the CDR3 is TGCGCCAGCAGCCAAGGGGCGTCCCAGGGGAGTTACACCGGGGAGCTGTTTTTT. It codes for CASSQGASQGSYTGELFF.